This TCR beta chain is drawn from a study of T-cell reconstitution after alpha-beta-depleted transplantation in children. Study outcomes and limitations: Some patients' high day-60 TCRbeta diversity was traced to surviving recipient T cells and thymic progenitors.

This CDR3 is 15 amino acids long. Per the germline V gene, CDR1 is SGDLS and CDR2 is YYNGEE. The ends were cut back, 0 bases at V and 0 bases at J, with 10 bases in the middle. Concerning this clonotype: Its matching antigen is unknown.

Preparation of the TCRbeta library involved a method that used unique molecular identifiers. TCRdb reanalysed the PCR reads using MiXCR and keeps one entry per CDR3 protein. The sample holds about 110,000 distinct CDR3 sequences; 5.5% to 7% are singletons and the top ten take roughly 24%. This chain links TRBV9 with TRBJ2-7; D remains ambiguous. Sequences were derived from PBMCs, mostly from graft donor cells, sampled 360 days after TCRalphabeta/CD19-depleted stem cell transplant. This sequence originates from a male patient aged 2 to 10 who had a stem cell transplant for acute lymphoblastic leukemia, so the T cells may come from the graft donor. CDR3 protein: CASSVEGLSSYEQYF. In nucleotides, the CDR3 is TGTGCCAGCAGCGTAGAAGGGTTGAGCTCCTACGAGCAGTACTTC.